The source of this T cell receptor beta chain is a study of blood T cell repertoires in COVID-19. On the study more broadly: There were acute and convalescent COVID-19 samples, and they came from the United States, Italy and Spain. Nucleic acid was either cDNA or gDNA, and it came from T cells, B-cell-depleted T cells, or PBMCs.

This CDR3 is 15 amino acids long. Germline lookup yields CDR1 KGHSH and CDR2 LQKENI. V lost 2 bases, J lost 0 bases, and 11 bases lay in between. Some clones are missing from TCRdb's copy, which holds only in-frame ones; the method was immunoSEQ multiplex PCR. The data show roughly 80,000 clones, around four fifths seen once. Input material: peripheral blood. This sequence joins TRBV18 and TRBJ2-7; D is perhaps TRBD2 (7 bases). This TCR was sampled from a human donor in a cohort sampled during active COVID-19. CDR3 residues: CASSPGGGPSYEQYF. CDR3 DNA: TGTGCCAGCTCACCAGGGGGGGGCCCCTCCTACGAGCAGTACTTC.